Below are 5 T cell receptor beta chains sequenced from a single sample in a study of cytomegalovirus exposure and HLA in healthy donors. This PCR relied on a set of 60 Vbeta primers and 13 Jbeta primers. Profiled with immunoSEQ multiplex PCR; TCRdb holds only in-frame clones, not every one. The table includes around 200,000 clones, about 80% detected once. Sequencing input: PBMCs. Receptors originate from a woman between 50 and 59 years old in good health and CMV-seropositive.

The chain links TRBV28 to TRBJ1-4, with a weak D call TRBD1 (6 bases). The germline V and J ends were trimmed by 3 bases and 5 bases, with 10 bases remaining between them. This CDR3 contains 14 residues. From germline, CDR1 is MDHEN and CDR2 SYDVKM. The DNA for the CDR3 is TGTGCCAGCAGTTTTCGACAGGACAATGAAAAACTGTTTTTT. Translating it yields CASSFRQDNEKLFF.

The CDR3 nucleotides are TGTGCCAGCAGTTCATCACTCTATGGCTACACCTTC. It encodes CASSSSLYGYTF. V is TRBV28 and J is TRBJ1-2; D call uncertain. The CDR3 extends over 12 amino acids. Germline V gives CDR1 MDHEN, CDR2 SYDVKM. Trimming left V 4 bases short and J 4 bases short, with 7 bases between.

V and J are TRBV19 and TRBJ1-6; no clear D gene. Per germline, CDR1 LNHDA and CDR2 SQIVND (reference sequence). The CDR3 has 15 residues. The ends were cut back, 9 bases at V and 4 bases at J, with 16 bases in the middle. CDR3 amino acids: CASRPGPQYNSPLHF. Here the CDR3 DNA reads TGTGCCAGCAGACCAGGTCCCCAGTATAATTCACCCCTCCACTTT.

The gene calls are TRBV18 and TRBJ1-1; 8 nucleotides agree with TRBD1. V lost 5 bases to trimming and J lost 4 bases; unmatched junction nucleotides: 6. The CDR3 totals 14 residues. In germline, CDR1 is KGHSH, CDR2 LQKENI. The CDR3 coding sequence is TGTGCCAGCTCATTTGGACAGGGTAGCACTGAAGCTTTCTTT. Encoded protein: CASSFGQGSTEAFF.

The chain couples TRBV30 to TRBJ2-7; possible D gene TRBD1, 6 bases. The germline gives CDR1 GTSNPN, CDR2 SVGIG (reference sequence). V was cut by 7 bases and J by 5 bases, with 24 bases left in between. The CDR3 runs 15 residues. The CDR3 DNA reads as TGTGCCTTGGGGACCGTAGGCAGGGGAACTCACGAGCAGTACTTC. Residues: CALGTVGRGTHEQYF.